This T cell receptor (beta chain) was retrieved from a study of shared clonotypes between healthy human individuals. Turning to the study itself: Each donor's CD8 memory used one plate, CD8 naive two, each CD4 subset three. General study findings and limits: A handful of donors held 4.5% to 5% of naive CD4 clonotypes in common.

Concerning this clone itself: The antigen is not known.

Only in-frame clones appear in the TCRdb table, and some are missing; sequencing was by immunoSEQ multiplex PCR. The sample consists of under 85,000 clones, around 57% of them appearing once. CDR1 is MGHRA and CDR2 is YSYEKL in the germline V gene. V gave up 0 bases and J gave up 4 bases, with 10 bases separating them. CDR3 size: 16 residues. Together with CD45RO+ cells, CCR7-negative CD45RA+ TemRA cells were included in CD8 memory. The chain joins TRBV4-1 to TRBJ2-6, with D possibly being TRBD1 or TRBD2 (5 bases each). The sample consisted of memory CD8+ T cells sorted from blood. The subset here: CD45RO+ cells pooled with CCR7-negative TemRA cells. This clonotype was sampled from a man aged 25 to 40 in good health. The CDR3 DNA reads as TGCGCCAGCAGCCAAGATGAGGGGCAAGGGGCCAACGTCCTGACTTTC. Translation gives CASSQDEGQGANVLTF.